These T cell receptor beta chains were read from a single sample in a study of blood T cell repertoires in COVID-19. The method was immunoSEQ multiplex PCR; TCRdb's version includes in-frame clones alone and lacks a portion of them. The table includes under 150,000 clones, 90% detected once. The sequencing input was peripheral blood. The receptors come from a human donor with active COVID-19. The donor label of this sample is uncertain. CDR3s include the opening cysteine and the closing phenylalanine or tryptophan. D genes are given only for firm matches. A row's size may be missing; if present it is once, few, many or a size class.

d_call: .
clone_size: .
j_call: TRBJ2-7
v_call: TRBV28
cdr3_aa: CASSLNRGSEQYF
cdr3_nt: TGTGCCAGCAGTTTAAATCGGGGTTCCGAGCAGTACTTC

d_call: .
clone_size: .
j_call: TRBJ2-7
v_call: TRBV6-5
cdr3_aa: CASRFGQGFYEQYF
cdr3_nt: TGTGCCAGCAGGTTCGGGCAGGGCTTCTACGAGCAGTACTTC

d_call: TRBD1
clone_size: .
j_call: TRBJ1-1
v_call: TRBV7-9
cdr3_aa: CASSLGAGQGQIITEAFF
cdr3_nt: TGTGCCAGCAGCTTAGGGGCCGGACAGGGACAAATAATCACTGAAGCTTTCTTT

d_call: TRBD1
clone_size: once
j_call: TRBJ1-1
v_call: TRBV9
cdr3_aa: CASSFIGTGNTEAFF
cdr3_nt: TGTGCCAGCAGCTTTATCGGGACAGGGAACACTGAAGCTTTCTTT

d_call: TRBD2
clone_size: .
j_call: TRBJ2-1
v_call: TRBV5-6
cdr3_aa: CASSWLRGLAPNEQFF
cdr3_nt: TGTGCCAGCAGCTGGCTACGGGGACTAGCCCCCAATGAGCAGTTCTTC

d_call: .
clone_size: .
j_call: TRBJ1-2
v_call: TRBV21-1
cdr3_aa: CASSKPPGLIYGYTF
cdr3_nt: TGTGCCAGCAGCAAACCCCCGGGACTTATCTATGGCTACACCTTC

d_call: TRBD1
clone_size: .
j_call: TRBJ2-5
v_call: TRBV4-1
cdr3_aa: CASSQEGTAQETQYF
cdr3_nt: TGCGCCAGCAGCCAAGAGGGGACAGCTCAAGAGACCCAGTACTTC

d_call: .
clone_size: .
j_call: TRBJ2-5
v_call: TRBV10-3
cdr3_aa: CAISQKGETQYF
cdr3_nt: TGTGCCATCAGTCAGAAGGGGGAGACCCAGTACTTC

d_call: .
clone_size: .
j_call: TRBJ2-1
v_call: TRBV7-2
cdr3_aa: CASSLRTAGATLYNEQFF
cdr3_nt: TGTGCCAGCAGCTTAAGGACCGCGGGGGCTACCCTCTACAATGAGCAGTTCTTC

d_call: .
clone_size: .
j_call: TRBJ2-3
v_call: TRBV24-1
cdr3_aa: CATSDTQGDSTDTQYF
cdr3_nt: TGTGCCACCAGTGATACGCAGGGCGACAGCACAGATACGCAGTATTTT

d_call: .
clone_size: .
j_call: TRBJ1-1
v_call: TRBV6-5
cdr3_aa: CASTRALGDTEAFF
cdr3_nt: TGTGCCAGCACCCGGGCTCTGGGAGACACTGAAGCTTTCTTT

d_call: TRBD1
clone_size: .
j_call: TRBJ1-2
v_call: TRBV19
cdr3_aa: CASRPTGGAEGYTF
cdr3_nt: TGTGCCAGTAGACCGACAGGGGGCGCGGAAGGCTACACCTTC

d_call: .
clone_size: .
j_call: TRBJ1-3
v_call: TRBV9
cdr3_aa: CASSVAHSQFSGNTIYF
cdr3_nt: TGTGCCAGCAGCGTAGCTCATTCCCAGTTCTCTGGAAACACCATATATTTT

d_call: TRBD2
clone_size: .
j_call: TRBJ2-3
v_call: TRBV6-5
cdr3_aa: CASSYRSGASDTQYF
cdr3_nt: TGTGCCAGCAGTTACAGGAGCGGGGCCTCAGATACGCAGTATTTT

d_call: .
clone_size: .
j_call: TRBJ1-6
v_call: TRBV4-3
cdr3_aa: CASSQVGGLGSPLHF
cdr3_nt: TGCGCCAGCAGCCAAGTCGGGGGGCTGGGGTCACCCCTCCACTTT

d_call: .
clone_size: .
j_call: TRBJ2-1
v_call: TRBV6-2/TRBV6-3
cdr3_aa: CASSTSLSQFF
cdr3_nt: TGTGCCAGCAGCACCTCTTTGAGTCAGTTCTTC

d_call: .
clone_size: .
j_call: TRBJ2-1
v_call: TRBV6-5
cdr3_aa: CASSSTTASGDKQFF
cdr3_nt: TGTGCCAGCAGTAGTACGACAGCCTCCGGCGATAAGCAGTTCTTC

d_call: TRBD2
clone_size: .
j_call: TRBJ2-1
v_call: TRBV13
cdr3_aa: CASSLGLAGARKQFF
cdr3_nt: TGTGCCAGCAGCTTGGGACTAGCGGGGGCTAGGAAGCAGTTCTTC

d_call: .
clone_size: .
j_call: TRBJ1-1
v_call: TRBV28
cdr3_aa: CASSLGQNTEAFF
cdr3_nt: TGTGCCAGCAGTCTCGGACAGAACACTGAAGCTTTCTTT

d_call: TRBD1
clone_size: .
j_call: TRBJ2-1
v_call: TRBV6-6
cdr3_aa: CASSNRGHNEQFF
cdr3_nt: TGTGCCAGCAGTAACAGGGGGCATAATGAGCAGTTCTTC